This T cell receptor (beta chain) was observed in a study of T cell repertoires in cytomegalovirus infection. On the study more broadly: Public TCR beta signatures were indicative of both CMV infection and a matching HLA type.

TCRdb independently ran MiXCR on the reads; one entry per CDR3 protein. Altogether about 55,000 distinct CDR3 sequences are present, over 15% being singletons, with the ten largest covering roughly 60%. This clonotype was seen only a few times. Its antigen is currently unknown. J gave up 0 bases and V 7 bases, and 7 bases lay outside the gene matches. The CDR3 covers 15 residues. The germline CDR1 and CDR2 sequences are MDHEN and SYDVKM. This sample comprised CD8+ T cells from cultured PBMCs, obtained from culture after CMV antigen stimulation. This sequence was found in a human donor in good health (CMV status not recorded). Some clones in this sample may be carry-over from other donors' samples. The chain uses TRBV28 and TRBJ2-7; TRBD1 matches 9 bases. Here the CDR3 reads CASKFPGQGSYEQYF. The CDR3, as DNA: TGTGCCAGCAAATTTCCGGGACAGGGCTCCTACGAGCAGTACTTC.